This is a list of T cell receptor beta chains from one sample in a study of Graves' ophthalmopathy and Graves' hyperthyroidism. TCRdb re-derived calls from the multiplex PCR reads in MiXCR, one entry per CDR3 protein. The sample has some 750,000 distinct CDR3 sequences; roughly 40% are singletons. Sequencing input: peripheral blood. The receptors were gathered from an adult man with Graves' ophthalmopathy. Each CDR3 is given with its conserved first and last residue. A D gene is named only where the DNA matches it firmly. Expanded clones get a size class; other rows say once, few or many, or leave the size out.

V	J	size	D	DNA	CDR3
TRBV6-6	TRBJ1-1	few	.	TGTGCCAGCAGTCCTCTTTGGACAGACATGAACACTGAAGCTTTCTTT	CASSPLWTDMNTEAFF
TRBV25-1	TRBJ1-2	.	.	TGTGCCAGCAGTGAATATTGGGACGTTAGAGGCTACACCTTC	CASSEYWDVRGYTF
TRBV29-1	TRBJ2-7	many	.	TGCAGCGTAGAGGGGAGGAACGAGCAGTACTTC	CSVEGRNEQYF
TRBV20-1	TRBJ2-5	.	.	TGCAGTCTAAACCTGGAACAAGAGACCCAGTACTTC	CSLNLEQETQYF
TRBV7-8	TRBJ1-2	many	.	TGTGCCAGCAGCTTTTCGGGGCCCGGCGGCTACACCTTC	CASSFSGPGGYTF
TRBV10-3	TRBJ2-3	once	.	TGTGCCATCAGTGAGTCCGACAGAGACACAGATACGCAGTATTTT	CAISESDRDTDTQYF
TRBV5-1	TRBJ2-5	few	.	TGCGCCAGCAGCTTGGGCGGACGTTTACAAGAGACCCAGTACTTC	CASSLGGRLQETQYF
TRBV7-9	TRBJ2-7	.	TRBD2	TGTGCCAGCAGCTCTAGCGGGGGGGCGAACGAGCAGTACTTC	CASSSSGGANEQYF
TRBV2	TRBJ2-2	many	.	TGTGCCAGCAAACTATTTGGGACGAACACCGGGGAGCTGTTTTTT	CASKLFGTNTGELFF
TRBV20-1	TRBJ1-5	.	TRBD1	TGCAGTCCGAAAGGGGAGGCAGGGGGAGGAAATCAGCCCCAGCATTTT	CSPKGEAGGGNQPQHF
TRBV7-9	TRBJ1-2	few	TRBD1	TGTGCCAGCAGCCGGGACAGGCGTAACTATGGCTACACCTTC	CASSRDRRNYGYTF
TRBV20-1	TRBJ2-2	few	.	TGCAGTGCTAGAAGCCACACCGGGGAGCTGTTTTTT	CSARSHTGELFF
TRBV15	TRBJ1-2	.	.	TGTGCCAGCAGGCGACCCTTAGGAGGGGGCTACACCTTC	CASRRPLGGGYTF
TRBV28	TRBJ2-7	.	TRBD2	TGTGCCAGCAGTCTGGGGACTAGCGGGAGTATATGCGAGCAGTACTTC	CASSLGTSGSICEQYF
TRBV29-1	TRBJ1-1	many	.	TGCAGCGTTGATGCAGGGATCACTGAAGCTTTCTTT	CSVDAGITEAFF
TRBV7-9	TRBJ2-5	.	.	TGTGCCAGCAGCTTAGTGGACAGAGAAGAGACCCAGTACTTC	CASSLVDREETQYF
TRBV7-9	TRBJ2-5	.	TRBD2	TGTGCCAGCAGCTTTAGCGGGGAGATCCAAGAGACCCAGTACTTC	CASSFSGEIQETQYF
TRBV5-1	TRBJ1-1	few	.	TGCGCCAGCAGCTTGGGGGGAACGGCTTTCTTT	CASSLGGTAFF
TRBV12-3/TRBV12-4	TRBJ2-5	.	TRBD2	TGTGCCAGCAGCTCCCTAGCGGGATCTGAGGAGCAGTACTTC	CASSSLAGSEEQYF
TRBV7-6	TRBJ2-5	many	TRBD2	TGTGCCAGCAGCTTAGAACTAGCGTGGAAGACCCAGTACTTC	CASSLELAWKTQYF
TRBV2	TRBJ1-6	few	.	TGTGCCAGCAGTGACAGTGAGGGTTCACCCCTCCACTTT	CASSDSEGSPLHF
TRBV10-2	TRBJ2-5	few	TRBD1	TGCGCCAGCAGTAAACAGACAGGGGAGAGGACCCAGTACTTC	CASSKQTGERTQYF
TRBV19	TRBJ1-2	.	TRBD1	TGTGCCAGTAGTACCCCGGACAGGGGAAATCTCTATGGCCACACCTTC	CASSTPDRGNLYGHTF
TRBV7-9	TRBJ1-2	few	.	TGTGCCAGCAGCTTGGGGCAGGGGATCGACTATGGCTACACCTTC	CASSLGQGIDYGYTF
TRBV9	TRBJ2-2	.	TRBD2	TGTGCCAGCAGCCCAAGCGGGAGGGGCACCGGGGAGCTGTTTTTT	CASSPSGRGTGELFF
TRBV9	TRBJ2-7	.	TRBD1	TGTGCCAGCAGCCGAGCAAGACAGGGCTCGATCTACGAGCAGTACTTC	CASSRARQGSIYEQYF
TRBV30	TRBJ1-5	.	.	TGTGCCTGGAGTCCGGACAACAATCAGCCCCAGCATTTT	CAWSPDNNQPQHF
TRBV29-1	TRBJ1-1	many	.	TGCAGCGTTGAAGAGGGGAAGGAAGCTTTCTTT	CSVEEGKEAFF